This T cell receptor beta chain was identified during a study of OX40 agonist ivuxolimab in advanced cancers. TCRdb keeps only in-frame clones here, not all; method: immunoSEQ multiplex PCR. Here the sample spans some 80,000 clones, roughly 87% being singletons. The length of the CDR3 is 15 residues. The germline V and J ends were trimmed by 5 bases and 8 bases, with 20 bases remaining between them. From germline, CDR1 is SGHRS and CDR2 YFSETQ. Comments on this clone: What it recognizes is unknown.

Notes on the study in general: Doses of 0.1 to 3.0 mg/kg were accompanied by clonal expansion of CD4+ and CD8+ blood T cells by week 6.

Sequenced here: CD4+ or CD8+ T cells sorted from blood, sampled in a trial of the OX40 agonist ivuxolimab. The V and J genes are TRBV5-1 and TRBJ2-1; D is tentatively TRBD1 or TRBD2 (5 bases each). This TCR was sampled from an adult with an advanced solid tumor such as melanoma, head and neck, liver or kidney cancer. The CDR3 DNA reads TGCGCCAGCAGTAACGAGGGGATCCCCCACGATGAGCAGTTCTTC. Its protein is CASSNEGIPHDEQFF.